This T cell receptor (beta chain) was retrieved from a study of T cell responses to AZD1222 COVID-19 vaccine. The CDR3 totals 17 residues. Trimming shortened V by 4 bases and J by 0 bases, and 16 bases separated the two germline ends. Germline CDR1 and CDR2: GTSNPN and SVGIG (reference sequence). With regard to this clone: What it binds is not known.

Data came from immunoSEQ multiplex PCR; TCRdb stores just in-frame clones and leaves some out. The sample consists of 75,000 to 95,000 clones, roughly 85% of them appearing once. Study-wide results and caveats: Sampling that yielded the repertoires occurred only after the peak T cell response.

This sample comprised peripheral blood, obtained 28 days after the second AZD1222 dose. The receptor was isolated from an adult who received the AZD1222 COVID-19 vaccine. The chain combines TRBV30 with TRBJ2-6; tentatively, D is TRBD1 (6 bases). CDR3: CAWTRDRSNSGANVLTF. CDR3 DNA sequence: TGTGCCTGGACCCGAGACAGGTCCAACTCTGGGGCCAACGTCCTGACTTTC.